This TCR beta chain was sequenced during a study of cytomegalovirus exposure and HLA in healthy donors. Study findings and constraints: Rarity marked most TCR sequences, yet some public TCRs occurred in many donors.

60 Vbeta and 13 Jbeta primers were used in PCR. The assay was immunoSEQ multiplex PCR, and TCRdb's table has in-frame clones only and misses some. Among about 50,000 clones, 75% to 80% were seen once, and the ten largest hold around 2.5%. In germline, CDR1 is WSHSY, CDR2 SAAADI. With 5 bases clipped from V and 2 bases from J, the junction kept 2 bases outside the gene matches. The CDR3 contains 13 residues. In regard to this clone: The antigen is not known.

The material sequenced was PBMCs. This receptor was obtained from a woman aged 40 to 50 in good health and CMV-seropositive. The rearrangement joins TRBV10-2 to TRBJ1-2; 7 bases align to TRBD1. The chain's CDR3 is CASSQQGNYGYTF. CDR3 bases: TGCGCCAGCAGTCAACAGGGGAACTATGGCTACACCTTC.